This TCR beta chain was recorded in a study of immune cell composition in non-small cell lung cancer. Overall study context: Lung adenocarcinoma or squamous carcinoma made up most tumours. Study findings and constraints: Dominant in vivo tumour-associated clones were not shown to share tumour-reactive sequences.

The table came from immunoSEQ multiplex PCR; TCRdb's copy has only in-frame clones and leaves some out. The table records over 15,000 clones, about three quarters of them present only once. Normal lung sampling was at least 3 cm from the tumour, as distant as possible. DNA was extracted from unsorted cell suspensions stored frozen. The germline V gene has CDR1 MNHEY and CDR2 SVGAGI. Trimming cost V 4 bases and J 1 base, with 16 bases left between them. This CDR3 region has 16 residues. In regard to this clone: The antigen remains unidentified.

This sample was shared with a second study, whose subject was CD4 T cells in lung cancer.

The clonotype comes from a human donor with non-small cell lung cancer. The sample taken for sequencing was non-adjacent lung tissue. The chain combines TRBV6-5 with TRBJ1-1, with D maybe TRBD1 (5 bases). The CDR3 here is CASSFPSRDGNTEAFF. For the CDR3, the DNA is TGTGCCAGCAGTTTCCCGAGCCGGGACGGGAACACTGAAGCTTTCTTT.